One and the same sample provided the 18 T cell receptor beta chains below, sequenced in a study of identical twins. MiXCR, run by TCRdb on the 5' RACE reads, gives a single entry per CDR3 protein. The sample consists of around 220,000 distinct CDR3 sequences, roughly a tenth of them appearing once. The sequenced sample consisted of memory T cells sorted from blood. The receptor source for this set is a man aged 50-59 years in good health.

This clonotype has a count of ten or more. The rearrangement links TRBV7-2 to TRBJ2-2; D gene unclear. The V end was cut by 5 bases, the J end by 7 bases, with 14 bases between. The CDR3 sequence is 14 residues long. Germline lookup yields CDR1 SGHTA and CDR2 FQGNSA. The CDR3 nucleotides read TGTGCCAGCAGCCTTACCCCTAGGCTCGGGGAGCTGTTTTTT. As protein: CASSLTPRLGELFF.

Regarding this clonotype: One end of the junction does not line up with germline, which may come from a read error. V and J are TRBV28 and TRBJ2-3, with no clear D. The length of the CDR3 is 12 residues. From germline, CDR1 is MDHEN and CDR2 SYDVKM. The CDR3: CASRENTATQYF. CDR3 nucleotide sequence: TGTGCCAGCAGAGAGAACACAGCTACGCAGTATTTT.

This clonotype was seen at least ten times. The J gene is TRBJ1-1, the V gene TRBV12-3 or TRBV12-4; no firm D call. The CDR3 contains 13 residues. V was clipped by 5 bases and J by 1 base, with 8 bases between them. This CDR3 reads CASSPQRNTEAFF. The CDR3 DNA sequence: TGTGCCAGCAGTCCCCAAAGGAACACTGAAGCTTTCTTT.

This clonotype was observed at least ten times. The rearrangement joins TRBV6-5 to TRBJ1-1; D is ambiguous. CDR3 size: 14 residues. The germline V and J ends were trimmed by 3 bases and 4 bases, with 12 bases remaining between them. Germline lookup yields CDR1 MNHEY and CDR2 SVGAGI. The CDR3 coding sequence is TGTGCCAGCAGTTATCTTCCAGGATCCACTGAAGCTTTCTTT. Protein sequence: CASSYLPGSTEAFF.

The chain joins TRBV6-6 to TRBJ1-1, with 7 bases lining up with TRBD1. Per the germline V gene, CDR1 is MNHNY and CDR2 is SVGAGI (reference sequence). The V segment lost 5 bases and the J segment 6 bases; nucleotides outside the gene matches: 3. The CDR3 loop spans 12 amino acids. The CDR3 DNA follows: TGTGCCAGCAGTCTACAGGGGTCTGAAGCTTTCTTT. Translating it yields CASSLQGSEAFF.

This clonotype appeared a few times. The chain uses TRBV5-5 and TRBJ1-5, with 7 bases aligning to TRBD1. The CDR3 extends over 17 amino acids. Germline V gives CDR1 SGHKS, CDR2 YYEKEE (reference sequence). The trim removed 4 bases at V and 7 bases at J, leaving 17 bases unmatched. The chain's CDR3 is CASSVGIRAKGQQPQHF. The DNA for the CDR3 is TGTGCCAGCAGCGTAGGGATAAGGGCTAAGGGACAGCAGCCCCAGCATTTT.

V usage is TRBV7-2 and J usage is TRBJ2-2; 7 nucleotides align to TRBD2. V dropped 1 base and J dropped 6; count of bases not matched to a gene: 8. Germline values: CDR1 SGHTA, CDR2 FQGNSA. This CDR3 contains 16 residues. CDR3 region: CASSLGTRYLSGELFF. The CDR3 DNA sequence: TGTGCCAGCAGCTTAGGGACTAGGTACTTGTCCGGGGAGCTGTTTTTT.

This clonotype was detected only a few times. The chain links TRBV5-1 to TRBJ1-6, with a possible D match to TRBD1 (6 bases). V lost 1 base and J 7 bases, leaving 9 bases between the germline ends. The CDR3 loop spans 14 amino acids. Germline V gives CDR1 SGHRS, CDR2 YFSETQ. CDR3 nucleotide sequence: TGCGCCAGCAGCTTGACAGGGAACAATTCACCCCTCCACTTT. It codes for CASSLTGNNSPLHF.

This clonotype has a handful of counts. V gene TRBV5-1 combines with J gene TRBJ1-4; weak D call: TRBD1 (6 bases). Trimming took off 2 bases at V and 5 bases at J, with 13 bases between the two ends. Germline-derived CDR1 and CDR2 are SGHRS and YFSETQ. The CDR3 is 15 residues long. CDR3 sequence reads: CASSFQGQSNEKLFF. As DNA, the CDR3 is TGCGCCAGCAGCTTTCAGGGACAATCAAATGAAAAACTGTTTTTT.

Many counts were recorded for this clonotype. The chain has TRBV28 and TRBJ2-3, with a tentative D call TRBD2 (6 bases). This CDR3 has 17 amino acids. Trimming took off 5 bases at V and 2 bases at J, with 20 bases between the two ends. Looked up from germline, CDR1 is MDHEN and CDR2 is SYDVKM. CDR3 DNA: TGTGCCAGCAGTGGCCGTTTTGGTAGCGGAACCACAGATACGCAGTATTTT. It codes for CASSGRFGSGTTDTQYF.

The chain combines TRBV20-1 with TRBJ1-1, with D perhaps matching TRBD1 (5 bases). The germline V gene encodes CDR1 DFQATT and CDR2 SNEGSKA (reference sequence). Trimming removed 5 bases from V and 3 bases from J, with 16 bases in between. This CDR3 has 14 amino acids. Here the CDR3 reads CSARFNRWDTEAFF. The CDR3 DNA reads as TGCAGTGCTCGTTTTAACAGGTGGGACACTGAAGCTTTCTTT.

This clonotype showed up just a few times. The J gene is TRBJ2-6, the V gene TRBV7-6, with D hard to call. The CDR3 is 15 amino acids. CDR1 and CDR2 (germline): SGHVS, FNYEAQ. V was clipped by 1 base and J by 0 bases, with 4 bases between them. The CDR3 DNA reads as TGTGCCAGCAGCTTAGTTAACTCTGGGGCCAACGTCCTGACTTTC. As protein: CASSLVNSGANVLTF.

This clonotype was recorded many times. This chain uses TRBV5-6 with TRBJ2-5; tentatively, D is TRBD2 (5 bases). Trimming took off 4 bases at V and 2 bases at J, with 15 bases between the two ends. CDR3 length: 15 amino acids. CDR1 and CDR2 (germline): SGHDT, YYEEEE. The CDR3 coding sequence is TGTGCCAGCAGCCCCGAGGCTAGCCCTCAAGAGACCCAGTACTTC. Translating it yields CASSPEASPQETQYF.

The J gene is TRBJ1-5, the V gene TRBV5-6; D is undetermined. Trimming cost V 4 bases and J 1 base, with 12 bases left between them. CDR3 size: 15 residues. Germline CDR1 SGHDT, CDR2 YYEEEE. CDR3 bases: TGTGCCAGCAGCCTGTCGCTTGGAAGCAATCAGCCCCAGCATTTT. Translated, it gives CASSLSLGSNQPQHF.

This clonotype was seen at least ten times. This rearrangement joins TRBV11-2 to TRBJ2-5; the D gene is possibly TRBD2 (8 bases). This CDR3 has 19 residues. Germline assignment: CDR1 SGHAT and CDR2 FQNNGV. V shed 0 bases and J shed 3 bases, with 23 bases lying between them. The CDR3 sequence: CASSLDRKIAGQNKETQYF. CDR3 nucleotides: TGTGCCAGCAGCTTAGATCGGAAAATAGCGGGACAGAATAAAGAGACCCAGTACTTC.

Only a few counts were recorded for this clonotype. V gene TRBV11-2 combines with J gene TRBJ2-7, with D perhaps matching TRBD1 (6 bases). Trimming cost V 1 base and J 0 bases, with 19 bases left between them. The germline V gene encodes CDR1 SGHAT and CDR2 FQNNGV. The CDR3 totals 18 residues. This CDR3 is CASSLVVWAQGSSYEQYF. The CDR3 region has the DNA TGTGCCAGCAGCTTAGTTGTGTGGGCACAGGGAAGCTCCTACGAGCAGTACTTC.

CDR3 in DNA: TGTGCCAGCAGCGTAGGATACGGGGTGACCTACGAGCAGTACTTC. The encoded protein is CASSVGYGVTYEQYF. The chain combines TRBV9 with TRBJ2-7; D is perhaps TRBD2 (5 bases). Deletions cut 0 bases from V and 2 bases from J, with 12 bases between. The CDR3 totals 15 residues. Per the germline V gene, CDR1 is SGDLS and CDR2 is YYNGEE.

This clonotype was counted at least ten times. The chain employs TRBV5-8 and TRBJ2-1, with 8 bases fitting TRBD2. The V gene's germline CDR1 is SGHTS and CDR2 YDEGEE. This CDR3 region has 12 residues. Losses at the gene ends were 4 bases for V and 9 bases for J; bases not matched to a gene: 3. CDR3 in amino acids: CASSRSGAEQFF. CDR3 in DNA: TGTGCCAGCAGCCGTAGCGGGGCTGAGCAGTTCTTC.